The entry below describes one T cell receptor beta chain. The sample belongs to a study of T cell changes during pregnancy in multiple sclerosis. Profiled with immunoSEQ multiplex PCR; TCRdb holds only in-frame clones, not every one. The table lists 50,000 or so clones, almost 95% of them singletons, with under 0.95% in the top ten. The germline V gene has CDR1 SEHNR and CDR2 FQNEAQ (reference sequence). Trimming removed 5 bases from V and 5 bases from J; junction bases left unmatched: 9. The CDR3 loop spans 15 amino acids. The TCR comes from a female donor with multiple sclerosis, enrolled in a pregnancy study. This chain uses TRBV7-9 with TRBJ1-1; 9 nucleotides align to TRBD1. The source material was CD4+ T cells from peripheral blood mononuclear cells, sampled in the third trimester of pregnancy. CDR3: CASSATGGAGTEAFF. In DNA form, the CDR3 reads TGTGCCAGCAGCGCTACAGGGGGCGCGGGGACTGAAGCTTTCTTT.